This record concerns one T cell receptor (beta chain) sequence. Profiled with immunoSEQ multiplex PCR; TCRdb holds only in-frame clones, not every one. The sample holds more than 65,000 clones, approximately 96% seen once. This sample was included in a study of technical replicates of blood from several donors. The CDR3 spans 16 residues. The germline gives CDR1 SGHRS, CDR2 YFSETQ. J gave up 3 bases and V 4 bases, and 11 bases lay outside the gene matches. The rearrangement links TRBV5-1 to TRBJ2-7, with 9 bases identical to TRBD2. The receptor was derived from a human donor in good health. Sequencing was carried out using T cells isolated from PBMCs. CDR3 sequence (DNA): TGCGCCAGCAGCCCACGGGGCCAGCGGGGGGTCTACGAGCAGTACTTC. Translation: CASSPRGQRGVYEQYF.